This T cell receptor beta chain derives from a study of blood T cells in healthy people across ages. Study-level findings and limits: Long-lived donors had more naive CD4+ cells and higher diversity than aged donors.

This CDR3 spans 16 amino acids. From germline, CDR1 is MNHEY and CDR2 SMNVEV (reference sequence). The J segment lost 3 bases and the V segment lost 2 bases, leaving 5 bases of the junction unmatched. Using a J-beta primer mix together with a sample-barcoded 5' primer, a second PCR was run for about 6 to 11 cycles. Per-sample output comprised a minimum of 2.5 million paired-end reads containing CDR3. One entry per CDR3 protein, called by TCRdb with MiXCR from the 5' RACE reads. The repertoire holds fewer than 750,000 distinct CDR3 sequences, with roughly 48% as singletons. On this clonotype itself: Its antigen is unidentified.

This receptor was taken from an elderly man in good health. The sequenced sample was blood. The V gene is TRBV27, the J gene TRBJ1-4; 8 nucleotides line up with TRBD1. Written as DNA, the CDR3 is TGTGCCAGCAGTTTAGGACAGGGAGGGGCTAATGAAAAACTGTTTTTT. This translates into CASSLGQGGANEKLFF.